The 23 T cell receptor beta chains below all came from one sample that was sequenced in a study of CD8 T cells in Susac syndrome. When the RNA was reverse transcribed, random hexamers were used with an input of roughly 0.45 to 1 ug. Using its own MiXCR run on the immunoSEQ multiplex PCR reads, TCRdb lists one record per CDR3 protein. The sample has a few hundred thousand distinct CDR3 sequences; around 95% are singletons. Specimen: CD4+ T cells from PBMCs. The receptor set was obtained from a human donor with multiple sclerosis.

The V and J genes are TRBV20-1 and TRBJ2-3, with TRBD2 matching 10 bases. CDR1 and CDR2 from the germline V gene are DFQATT and SNEGSKA (reference sequence). The CDR3 runs 16 residues. The V segment lost 2 bases and the J segment 4 bases; nucleotides outside the gene matches: 9. The CDR3 DNA follows: TGCAGTGCTAGAAGGGGGCCTAGCGGGGGTTCAGATACGCAGTATTTT. Residues: CSARRGPSGGSDTQYF.

The V call is TRBV20-1, the J call TRBJ1-1, with 9 positions matching TRBD1. V shed 4 bases and J 5 bases; nucleotides not matched to a gene: 5. Germline CDR1 DFQATT, CDR2 SNEGSKA (reference sequence). The length of the CDR3 is 13 residues. CDR3 bases: TGCAGTGCTACTGGACAGGGGAGTACTGAAGCTTTCTTT. Amino acids: CSATGQGSTEAFF.

This clonotype was observed a handful of times. In DNA form, the CDR3 reads TGTGCCAGCAGTTTTCGGGGCCCTGGGGCCAACGTCCTGACTTTC. Protein: CASSFRGPGANVLTF. The rearrangement uses TRBV27 and TRBJ2-6, with D tentatively TRBD1 or TRBD2 (5 bases each). The CDR3 is made up of 15 amino acids. V shed 3 bases and J shed 2 bases, with 8 bases lying between them. CDR1 is MNHEY, CDR2 SMNVEV, per germline (reference sequence).

V and J are TRBV24-1 and TRBJ2-3, with D perhaps given as TRBD1 or TRBD2 (5 bases each). Trimming took off 3 bases at V and 6 bases at J, with 12 bases between the two ends. The CDR3 sequence is 14 residues long. Germline loops: CDR1 KGHDR, CDR2 SFDVKD. DNA for the CDR3: TGTGCCACCAGTGATCCACGCAGGGAGGATACGCAGTATTTT. Amino acid sequence: CATSDPRREDTQYF.

This chain connects TRBV20-1 to TRBJ1-2; 8 bases align to TRBD1. The CDR3 is 14 residues long. V lost 1 base and J lost 2; bases outside the gene matches: 3. Germline CDR1 DFQATT, CDR2 SNEGSKA (reference sequence). The CDR3 nucleotides are TGCAGTGCTAGAGGGACAGGGCAAAACTATGGCTACACCTTC. It codes for CSARGTGQNYGYTF.

The chain combines TRBV7-8 with TRBJ2-7, with 8 bases aligning to TRBD2. This CDR3 is 15 amino acids long. Germline V gives CDR1 SGHVS, CDR2 FQNEAQ. V was pared by 0 bases and J by 2 bases, with 3 bases of the junction left unmatched. The CDR3 bases are TGTGCCAGCAGCTTAGCGTCAGCGGGGGCCTACGAGCAGTACTTC. It translates to CASSLASAGAYEQYF.

The genes are TRBV4-1 and TRBJ1-3; D unclear. Germline loops: CDR1 MGHRA, CDR2 YSYEKL. The length of the CDR3 is 18 residues. Between the trimmed V and J ends, which lost 2 bases and 0 bases, there was a span of 17 bases. Written as DNA, the CDR3 is TGCGCCAGCAGCCAACTCCTACCTATACTCGGCTCTGGAAACACCATATATTTT. Its protein is CASSQLLPILGSGNTIYF.

The chain uses TRBV6-5 and TRBJ2-3; D perhaps matches TRBD2 (5 bases). V gave up 0 bases and J gave up 6 bases, with 7 bases separating them. This CDR3 is 13 amino acids long. Germline loops: CDR1 MNHEY, CDR2 SVGAGI. The CDR3 loop reads CASSYSRVDTQYF. As DNA, the CDR3 is TGTGCCAGCAGTTACTCGAGGGTGGATACGCAGTATTTT.

V is TRBV29-1 and J is TRBJ2-6; TRBD2 is a possible D gene (6 bases). The CDR3 has 15 residues. Germline V gives CDR1 SQVTM, CDR2 ANQGSEA. V lost 7 bases and J 4 bases, leaving 17 bases between the germline ends. The CDR3 nucleotides are TGCAGCGCCGAGTCCGGGCTAGCGGGGGCCAACGTCCTGACTTTC. The encoded protein is CSAESGLAGANVLTF.

This chain joins TRBV29-1 and TRBJ2-3; TRBD1 matches at 8 bases. The V gene end was trimmed by 5 bases and the J gene end by 2 bases; junction bases not matched to a gene: 12. The length of the CDR3 is 16 residues. Germline V gives CDR1 SQVTM, CDR2 ANQGSEA. CDR3: CSVPPRTGTLTDTQYF. CDR3 bases: TGCAGCGTTCCCCCCCGGACAGGGACCCTCACAGATACGCAGTATTTT.

This chain joins TRBV19 and TRBJ1-1; D gene unclear. CDR1 is LNHDA and CDR2 is SQIVND in the germline V gene (reference sequence). The V gene lost 10 bases and the J gene lost 4 bases, with 19 bases spanning the gap. The CDR3 consists of 14 residues. The DNA for the CDR3 is TGTGCCACCAAGGACGGAGCCCGAGGCACTGAAGCTTTCTTT. This translates into CATKDGARGTEAFF.

J is TRBJ2-1 and V is TRBV12-3 or TRBV12-4; 7 bases are a match to TRBD2. V lost 6 bases and J lost 3; bases outside the gene matches: 8. CDR3 length: 15 residues. CDR3 DNA: TGTGCCAGCAGATCCGGCGGGGGTCGCTACAATGAGCAGTTCTTC. Protein sequence: CASRSGGGRYNEQFF.

V and J are TRBV7-9 and TRBJ1-2; possibly TRBD1 for D (5 bases). The V end lost 4 bases, the J end lost 4 bases, and 10 bases lay between the germline ends. The CDR3 consists of 13 residues. Germline CDR1 and CDR2: SEHNR and FQNEAQ (reference sequence). The CDR3 DNA reads as TGTGCCAGCAGCTCCTTCGGGGGCTATGGCTACACCTTC. Protein sequence: CASSSFGGYGYTF.

The chain joins TRBV6-5 to TRBJ2-5; D gene ambiguous. The CDR3 runs to 13 residues. V lost 11 bases, J lost 5 bases, and 18 bases lay in between. Germline values: CDR1 MNHEY, CDR2 SVGAGI. The CDR3 nucleotides are TGTGCCTCAATGGTACGGCTGGGGGAGACCCAGTACTTC. It translates to CASMVRLGETQYF.

The chain couples TRBV19 to TRBJ2-2; D remains unclear. V lost 4 bases and J 0 bases, leaving 6 bases between the germline ends. This CDR3 contains 14 residues. The germline CDR1 and CDR2 sequences are LNHDA and SQIVND (reference sequence). The CDR3 sequence: CASSKETNTGELFF. The CDR3, as DNA: TGTGCCAGTAGTAAGGAAACGAACACCGGGGAGCTGTTTTTT.

The chain employs TRBV2 and TRBJ2-2; perhaps TRBD2 as D (5 bases). The CDR3 sequence is 13 residues long. V lost 2 bases to trimming and J lost 7 bases, with 8 bases between them. Germline V gene data show CDR1 as SNHLY and CDR2 as FYNNEI. The CDR3 spells CASSEPRGGELFF. The CDR3 nucleotides read TGTGCCAGCAGTGAACCCCGGGGCGGGGAGCTGTTTTTT.

This chain connects TRBV5-1 to TRBJ2-1; D uncertain. From germline, CDR1 is SGHRS and CDR2 YFSETQ. Trimming left V 7 bases short and J 5 bases short, with 7 bases between. The CDR3 has 11 residues. The CDR3 is CASRQDNEQFF. The DNA for the CDR3 is TGCGCCAGCCGACAAGACAATGAGCAGTTCTTC.

The genes are TRBV7-9 and TRBJ2-1, with D hard to call. From germline, CDR1 is SEHNR and CDR2 FQNEAQ (reference sequence). V was shortened by 1 base and J by 5 bases, with 9 bases between the two germline ends. CDR3 length: 14 residues. The CDR3 DNA follows: TGTGCCAGCAGCTTAGAAAGGTTCAACAATGAGCAGTTCTTC. It yields the protein CASSLERFNNEQFF.

The chain links TRBV7-9 to TRBJ1-6; 7 nucleotides align to TRBD1. This CDR3 is built from 15 residues. Germline V gene sequence: CDR1 SEHNR, CDR2 FQNEAQ (reference sequence). J gave up 7 bases and V 6 bases, and 9 bases lay outside the gene matches. In DNA form, the CDR3 reads TGTGCCAGCAGGAACGGCAGGGGGGGAAATTCACCCCTCCACTTT. Translation: CASRNGRGGNSPLHF.

The rearrangement uses TRBV6-5 and TRBJ1-2; no firm D call. The CDR3 runs 13 residues. CDR1 is MNHEY, CDR2 SVGAGI, per germline. The ends were cut back, 6 bases at V and 4 bases at J, with 12 bases in the middle. The CDR3 DNA sequence: TGTGCCAGCAGGGCGGTGGGGAGCTATGGCTACACCTTC. The encoded protein is CASRAVGSYGYTF.

The DNA for the CDR3 is TGTGCCAGCAGCTTGCTCCCTACTGGGACTTCGAGCTCCTACGAGCAGTACTTC. It encodes CASSLLPTGTSSSYEQYF. The rearrangement links TRBV7-6 to TRBJ2-7; D may be TRBD2 (6 bases). V was clipped by 3 bases and J by 0 bases, with 21 bases between them. The germline V gene encodes CDR1 SGHVS and CDR2 FNYEAQ. The CDR3 has 18 residues.

The chain couples TRBV29-1 to TRBJ1-1, with a weak D call TRBD1 (5 bases). The CDR3 has 13 amino acids. Germline V gene sequence: CDR1 SQVTM, CDR2 ANQGSEA. The V gene lost 2 bases and the J gene lost 3 bases, with 10 bases spanning the gap. CDR3 nucleotides: TGCAGCGTTGAAAGGGGTTTTGACACTGAAGCTTTCTTT. Translated: CSVERGFDTEAFF.

This chain connects TRBV7-2 to TRBJ2-2; D is unclear. Germline V gene sequence: CDR1 SGHTA, CDR2 FQGNSA. Trimming pared 5 bases from V and 4 bases from J, leaving 14 bases between. This CDR3 spans 15 amino acids. The CDR3 DNA reads as TGTGCCAGCAGCCTATACCACTCTTCCACCGGGGAGCTGTTTTTT. It translates to CASSLYHSSTGELFF.